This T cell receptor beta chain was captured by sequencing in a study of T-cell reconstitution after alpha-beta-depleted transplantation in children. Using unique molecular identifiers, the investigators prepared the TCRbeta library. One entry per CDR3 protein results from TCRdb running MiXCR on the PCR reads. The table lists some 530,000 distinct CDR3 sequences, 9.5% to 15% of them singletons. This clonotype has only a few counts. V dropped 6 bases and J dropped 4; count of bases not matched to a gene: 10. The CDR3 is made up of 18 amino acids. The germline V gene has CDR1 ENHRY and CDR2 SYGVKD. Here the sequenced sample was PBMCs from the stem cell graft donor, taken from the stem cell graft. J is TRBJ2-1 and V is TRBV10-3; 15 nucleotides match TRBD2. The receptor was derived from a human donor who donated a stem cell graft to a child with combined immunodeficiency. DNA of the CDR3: TGTGCCATCAGAGCAGGGACTAGCGGGAGGATAAGGTACAATGAGCAGTTCTTC. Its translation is CAIRAGTSGRIRYNEQFF.